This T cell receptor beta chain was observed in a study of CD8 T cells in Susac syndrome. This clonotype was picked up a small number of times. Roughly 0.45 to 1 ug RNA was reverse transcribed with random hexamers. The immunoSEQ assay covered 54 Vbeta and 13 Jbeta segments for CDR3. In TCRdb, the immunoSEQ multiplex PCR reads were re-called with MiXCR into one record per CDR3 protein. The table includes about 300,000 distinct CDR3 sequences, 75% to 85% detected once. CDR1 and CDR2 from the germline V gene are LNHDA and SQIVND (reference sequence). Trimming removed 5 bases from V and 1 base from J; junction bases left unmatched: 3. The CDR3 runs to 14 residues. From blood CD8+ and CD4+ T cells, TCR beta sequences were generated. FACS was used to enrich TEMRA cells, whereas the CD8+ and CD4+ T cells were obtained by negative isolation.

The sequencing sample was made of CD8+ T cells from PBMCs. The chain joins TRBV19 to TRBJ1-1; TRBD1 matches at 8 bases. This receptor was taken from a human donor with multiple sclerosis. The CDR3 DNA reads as TGTGCCAGTAGTGTACAGGGGGGGAACACTGAAGCTTTCTTT. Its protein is CASSVQGGNTEAFF.